This T cell receptor beta chain came from a study of neurological immune-mediated disorders. This clonotype was observed many times. Germline V gene lookup returns CDR1 SGHRS and CDR2 YFSETQ. The V gene end was trimmed by 4 bases and the J gene end by 5 bases; junction bases not matched to a gene: 12. CDR3 length: 16 amino acids. Over 170 million TCR-beta sequences from 15-18 subjects came out of each sequencing run. TCRdb re-analysed the 5' RACE reads in MiXCR, keeping a single row per CDR3 protein. The table lists some 49,000 distinct CDR3 sequences, 10% of them singletons. Time point described: longitudinal time-point 1 (baseline). Blood bank volunteers in Maryland, USA, served as healthy controls. Unsorted libraries used 2 million PBMCs kept at -80 degrees C.

V and J are TRBV5-1 and TRBJ2-1, with 7 bases identical to TRBD2. The source material was PBMCs. This TCR was recovered from a middle-aged woman in good health. CDR3 residues: CASSGGVAGAHNEQFF. The CDR3, as DNA: TGCGCCAGCAGCGGCGGGGTCGCGGGAGCCCACAATGAGCAGTTCTTC.